This T cell receptor (beta chain) is from a study of blood T cell repertoires in COVID-19. Study information: Samples representing acute and convalescent COVID-19 were sourced from the United States, Italy and Spain.

CDR1 is SNHLY and CDR2 is FYNNEI in the germline V gene. There are 12 residues in the CDR3. The germline V and J ends were trimmed by 7 bases and 7 bases, with 14 bases remaining between them. How the authors handled the data: Amplified reference gene primers provided the basis for estimating nucleated cell counts. Sequencing used immunoSEQ multiplex PCR; TCRdb keeps in-frame clones, though not all of them. D and trimming were read from the DNA, whereas the V and J calls and clone size are those reported in that table. The data show about 200,000 clones, with approximately 78% seen just once and 2.5% to 3.5% held by the top ten.

The sequenced sample consisted of peripheral blood. The J gene is TRBJ2-7, the V gene TRBV2, with D perhaps matching TRBD1 (5 bases). This TCR was recovered from a woman aged 80 or older with active or convalescent COVID-19. CDR3 sequence: CASNIGAPEQYF. As DNA, the CDR3 is TGTGCCAGCAATATTGGGGCGCCGGAGCAGTACTTC.